This T cell receptor (beta chain) was recovered during a study of blood T cell repertoires in COVID-19. Across about 22 US areas, participants ranged in age from about 18 to 89 years. Among Cohort 3 donors, those recovered had two negative PCRs, clearance, or symptom resolution. This clone has just a few counts. This CDR3 comprises 14 residues. V was cut by 0 bases and J by 4 bases, with 9 bases left in between. Germline V gene data show CDR1 as MNHEY and CDR2 as SMNVEV (reference sequence). Method: immunoSEQ multiplex PCR; TCRdb's copy keeps in-frame clones and lacks some. The table lists fewer than 350,000 clones, 88% of them singletons.

This chain connects TRBV27 to TRBJ1-2, with D possibly being TRBD1 (6 bases). This clonotype originated in a woman in her 30s who had recovered from COVID-19. The sequenced sample consisted of PBMCs or T cells enriched from blood (not recorded which). This CDR3 reads CASSLSGAGYGYTF. CDR3 DNA sequence: TGTGCCAGCAGTTTATCGGGGGCTGGCTATGGCTACACCTTC.